This TCR beta chain was obtained from a study of STAT5B mutations in CD4+ large granular lymphocyte leukemia. About the research overall: CD8+ depletion followed by anti-CD4 microbead selection was applied to cryopreserved cells. General study points: Compared with healthy controls (2/35), patient top clones favored TRBV06 (8/27). Without putative leukemic clones, patient CD4-sorted repertoires remained more clonal than healthy CD4+ repertoires.

A word on this clone: Its target is not known.

Trimming removed 3 bases at V and 7 bases at J, with 12 bases between. The CDR3 contains 13 residues. CDR1 SEHNR and CDR2 FQNEAQ come from the germline V gene (reference sequence). Authors' data handling: The detection floor for productive clonotype frequency was 2.59 x 10-5. TCRdb's copy holds only in-frame clones and misses some; the assay was immunoSEQ multiplex PCR. The V and J calls and clone size were taken over from that table, and D and trimming were inferred from the DNA. Of some 5,900 clones in the sample, around 77% were seen once. The source is an older man with CD4+ T-cell large granular lymphocyte leukemia. V usage is TRBV7-9 and J usage is TRBJ1-2; D possibly corresponds to TRBD1 (6 bases). Material: PBMCs. CDR3 bases: TGTGCCAGCAGCTTCTGGGGGGCAGGTGGCTACACCTTC. Its translation: CASSFWGAGGYTF.